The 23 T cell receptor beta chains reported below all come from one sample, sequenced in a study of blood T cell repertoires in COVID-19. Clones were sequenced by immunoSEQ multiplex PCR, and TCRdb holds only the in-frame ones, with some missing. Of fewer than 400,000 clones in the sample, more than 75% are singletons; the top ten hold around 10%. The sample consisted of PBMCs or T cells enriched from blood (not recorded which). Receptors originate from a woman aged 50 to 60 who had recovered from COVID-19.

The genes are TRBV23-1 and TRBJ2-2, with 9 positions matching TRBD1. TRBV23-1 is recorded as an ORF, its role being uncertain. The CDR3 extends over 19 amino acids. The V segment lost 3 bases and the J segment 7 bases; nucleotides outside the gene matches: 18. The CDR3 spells CASSQSSRDRVLSFGELFF. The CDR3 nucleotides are TGCGCCAGCAGTCAGAGCTCCCGGGACAGGGTTTTGTCGTTCGGGGAGCTGTTTTTT.

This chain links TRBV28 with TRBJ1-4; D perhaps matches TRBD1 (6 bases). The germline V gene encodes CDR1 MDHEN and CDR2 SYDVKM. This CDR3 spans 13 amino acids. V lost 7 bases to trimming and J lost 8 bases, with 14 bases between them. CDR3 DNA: TGTGCCAGCACGGGGGGGCCCTCGGAAAAACTGTTTTTT. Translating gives CASTGGPSEKLFF.

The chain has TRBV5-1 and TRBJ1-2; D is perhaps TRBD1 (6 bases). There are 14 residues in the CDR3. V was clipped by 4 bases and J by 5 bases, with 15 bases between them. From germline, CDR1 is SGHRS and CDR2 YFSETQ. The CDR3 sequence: CASSLTDRGYGYTF. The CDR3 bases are TGCGCCAGCAGCCTTACGGATAGGGGGTATGGCTACACCTTC.

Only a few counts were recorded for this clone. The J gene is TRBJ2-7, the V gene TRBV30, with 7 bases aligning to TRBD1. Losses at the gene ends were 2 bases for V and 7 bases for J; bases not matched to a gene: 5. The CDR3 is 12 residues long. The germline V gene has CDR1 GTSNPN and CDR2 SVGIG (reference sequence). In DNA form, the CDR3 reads TGTGCCTGGAGTACGACAGGGAGAGAGCAGTACTTC. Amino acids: CAWSTTGREQYF.

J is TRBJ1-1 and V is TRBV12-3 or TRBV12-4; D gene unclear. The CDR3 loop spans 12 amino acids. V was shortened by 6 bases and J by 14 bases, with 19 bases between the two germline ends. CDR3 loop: CASRPGSLQPFF. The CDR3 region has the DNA TGTGCCAGCAGGCCGGGGAGTCTTCAACCCTTCTTT.

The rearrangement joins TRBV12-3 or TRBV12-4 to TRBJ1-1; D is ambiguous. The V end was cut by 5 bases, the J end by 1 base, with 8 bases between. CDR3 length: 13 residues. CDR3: CASSTTENTEAFF. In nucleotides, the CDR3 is TGTGCCAGCAGTACAACAGAGAACACTGAAGCTTTCTTT.

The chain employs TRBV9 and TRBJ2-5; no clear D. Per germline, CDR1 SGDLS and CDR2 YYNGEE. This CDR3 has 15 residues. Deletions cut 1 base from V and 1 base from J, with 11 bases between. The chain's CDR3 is CASSVRWATQETQYF. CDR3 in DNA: TGTGCCAGCAGCGTAAGGTGGGCCACCCAAGAGACCCAGTACTTC.

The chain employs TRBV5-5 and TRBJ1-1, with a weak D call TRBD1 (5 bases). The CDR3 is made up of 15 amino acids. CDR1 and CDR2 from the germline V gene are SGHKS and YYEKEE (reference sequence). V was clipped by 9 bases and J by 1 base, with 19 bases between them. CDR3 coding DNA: TGTGCCACACGAAAACAGGTTTCGAGGAACACTGAAGCTTTCTTT. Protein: CATRKQVSRNTEAFF.

CDR3 nucleotides: TGTGCCAGCAGGGCGCGGGGGATACAGTACTTC. This encodes CASRARGIQYF. The rearrangement links TRBV12-3 or TRBV12-4 to TRBJ2-7; 7 bases match TRBD2. This CDR3 is built from 11 residues. V lost 6 bases to trimming and J lost 10 bases; unmatched junction nucleotides: 6.

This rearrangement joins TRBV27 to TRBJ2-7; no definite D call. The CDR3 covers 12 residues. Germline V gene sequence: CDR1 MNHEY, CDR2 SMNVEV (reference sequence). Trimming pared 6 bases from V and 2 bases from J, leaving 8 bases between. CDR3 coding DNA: TGTGCCAGCAGCCAAAGCGCCTACGAGCAGTACTTC. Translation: CASSQSAYEQYF.

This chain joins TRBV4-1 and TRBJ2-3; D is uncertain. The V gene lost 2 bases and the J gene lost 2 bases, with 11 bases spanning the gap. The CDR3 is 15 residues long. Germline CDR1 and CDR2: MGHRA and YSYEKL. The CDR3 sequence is CASSQRRPDTDTQYF. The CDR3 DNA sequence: TGCGCCAGCAGCCAACGCAGGCCTGACACAGATACGCAGTATTTT.

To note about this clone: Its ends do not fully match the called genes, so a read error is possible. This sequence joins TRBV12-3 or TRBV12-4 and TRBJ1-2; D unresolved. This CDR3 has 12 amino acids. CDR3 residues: CASSPLATLAFF. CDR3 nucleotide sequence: TGTGCCAGCAGTCCGCTAGCGACCCTTGCTTTCTTC.

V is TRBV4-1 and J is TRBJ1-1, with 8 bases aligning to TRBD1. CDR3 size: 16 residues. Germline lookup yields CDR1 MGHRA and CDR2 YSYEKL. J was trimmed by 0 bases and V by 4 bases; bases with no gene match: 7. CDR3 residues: CASSLWGQALNTEAFF. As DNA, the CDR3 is TGCGCCAGCAGCCTTTGGGGACAGGCATTGAACACTGAAGCTTTCTTT.

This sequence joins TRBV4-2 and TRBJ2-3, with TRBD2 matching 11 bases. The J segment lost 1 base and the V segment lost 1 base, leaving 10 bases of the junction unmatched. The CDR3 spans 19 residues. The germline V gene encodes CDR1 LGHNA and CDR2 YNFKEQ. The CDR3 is CASSQVLAGGPSRTDTQYF. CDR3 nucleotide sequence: TGTGCCAGCAGCCAAGTATTAGCGGGGGGGCCTTCGCGCACAGATACGCAGTATTTT.

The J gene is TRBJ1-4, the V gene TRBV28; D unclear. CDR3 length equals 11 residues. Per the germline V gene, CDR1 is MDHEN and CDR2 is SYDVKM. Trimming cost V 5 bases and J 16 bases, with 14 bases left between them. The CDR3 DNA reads TGTGCCAGCAGTGGCGGGGTCCTGGGGTTTTTT. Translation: CASSGGVLGFF.

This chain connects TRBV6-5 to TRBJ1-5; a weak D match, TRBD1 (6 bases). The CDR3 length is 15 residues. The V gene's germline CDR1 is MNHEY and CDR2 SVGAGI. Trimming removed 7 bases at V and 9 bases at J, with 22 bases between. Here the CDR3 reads CASIPISGGLGPQHF. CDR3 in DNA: TGTGCCAGCATTCCAATAAGTGGGGGCTTAGGGCCCCAGCATTTT.

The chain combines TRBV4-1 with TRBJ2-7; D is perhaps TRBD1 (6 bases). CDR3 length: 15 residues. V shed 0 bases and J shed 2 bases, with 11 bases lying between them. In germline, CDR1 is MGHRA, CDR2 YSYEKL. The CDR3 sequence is CASSQDPGVAYEQYF. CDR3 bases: TGCGCCAGCAGCCAAGATCCAGGGGTCGCCTACGAGCAGTACTTC.

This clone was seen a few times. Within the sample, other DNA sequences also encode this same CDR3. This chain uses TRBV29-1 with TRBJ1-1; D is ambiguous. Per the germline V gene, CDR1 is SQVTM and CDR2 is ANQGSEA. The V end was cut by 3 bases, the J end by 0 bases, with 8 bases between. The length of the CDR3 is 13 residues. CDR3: CSVEQIMNTEAFF. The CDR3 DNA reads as TGCAGCGTTGAGCAGATCATGAACACTGAAGCTTTCTTT. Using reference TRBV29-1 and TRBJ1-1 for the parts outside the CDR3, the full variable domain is SAVISQKPSRDICQRGTSLTIQCQVDSQVTMMFWYRQQPGQSLTLIATANQGSEATYESGFVIDKFPISRPNLTFSTLTVSNMSPEDSSIYLCSVEQIMNTEAFFGQGTRLTVV.

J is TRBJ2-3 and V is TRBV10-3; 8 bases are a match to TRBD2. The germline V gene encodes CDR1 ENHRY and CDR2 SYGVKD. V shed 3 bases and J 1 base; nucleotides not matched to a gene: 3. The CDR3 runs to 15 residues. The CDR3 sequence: CAISDPAGGTDTQYF. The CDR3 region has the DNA TGTGCCATCAGTGACCCAGCGGGGGGCACAGATACGCAGTATTTT.

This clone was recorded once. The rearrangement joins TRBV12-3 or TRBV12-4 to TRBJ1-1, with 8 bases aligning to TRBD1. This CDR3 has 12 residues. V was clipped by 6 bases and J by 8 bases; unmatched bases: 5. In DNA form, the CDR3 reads TGTGCCAGCAGCAGGGGGCTGGCCGAAGCTTTCTTT. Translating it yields CASSRGLAEAFF.

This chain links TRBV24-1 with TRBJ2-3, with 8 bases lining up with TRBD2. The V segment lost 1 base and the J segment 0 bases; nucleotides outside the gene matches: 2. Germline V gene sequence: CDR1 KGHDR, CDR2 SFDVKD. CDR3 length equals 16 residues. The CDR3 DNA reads TGTGCCACCAGTGATTTACGGGGGGGGAGCACAGATACGCAGTATTTT. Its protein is CATSDLRGGSTDTQYF.

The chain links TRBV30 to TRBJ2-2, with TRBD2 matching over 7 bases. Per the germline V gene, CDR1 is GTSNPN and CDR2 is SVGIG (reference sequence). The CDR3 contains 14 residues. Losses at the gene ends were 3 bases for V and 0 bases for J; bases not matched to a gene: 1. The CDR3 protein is CAWRGTTNTGELFF. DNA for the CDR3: TGTGCCTGGAGGGGGACTACGAACACCGGGGAGCTGTTTTTT.

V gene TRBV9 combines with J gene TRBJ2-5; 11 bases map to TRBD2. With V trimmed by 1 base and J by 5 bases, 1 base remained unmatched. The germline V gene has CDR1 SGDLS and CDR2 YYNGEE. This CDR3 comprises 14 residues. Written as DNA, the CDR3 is TGTGCCAGCAGCGTAACTAGCGGGGGTGAGACCCAGTACTTC. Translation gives CASSVTSGGETQYF.